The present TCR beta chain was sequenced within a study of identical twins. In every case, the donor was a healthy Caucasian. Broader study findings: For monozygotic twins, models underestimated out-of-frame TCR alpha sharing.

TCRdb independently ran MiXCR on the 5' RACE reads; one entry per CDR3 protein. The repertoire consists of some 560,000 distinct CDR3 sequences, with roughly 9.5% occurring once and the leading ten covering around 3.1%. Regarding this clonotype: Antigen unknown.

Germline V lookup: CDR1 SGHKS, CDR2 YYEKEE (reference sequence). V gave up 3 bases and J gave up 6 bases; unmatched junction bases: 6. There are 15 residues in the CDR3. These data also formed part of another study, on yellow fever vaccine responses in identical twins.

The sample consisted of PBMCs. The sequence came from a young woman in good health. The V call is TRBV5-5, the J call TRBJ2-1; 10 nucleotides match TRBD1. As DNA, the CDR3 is TGTGCCAGCAGCTCCGGGACAGGGGTGGTCAATGAGCAGTTCTTC. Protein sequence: CASSSGTGVVNEQFF.